The 18 T cell receptor beta chains below were found in one sample sequenced in a study of shared clonotypes between healthy human individuals. Method: immunoSEQ multiplex PCR; TCRdb's copy keeps in-frame clones and lacks some. This table has over a million clones, more than 75% appearing once. The sequenced sample consisted of memory CD4+ T cells from PBMCs. Stated subset: CD45RA-negative fraction. The receptors were sampled from a man between 18 and 35 years old in good health. Some clones in this sample may be carry-over from other donors' samples.

The chain has TRBV7-3 and TRBJ2-7; D perhaps matches TRBD2 (7 bases). The CDR3 length is 15 residues. Trimming stripped 5 bases from V and 5 bases from J, with 19 bases between. Per the germline V gene, CDR1 is SGHTA and CDR2 is FQGTGA. The CDR3 bases are TGTGCCAGCAGCAAAGGGGGGGAAGCTTTTAACGAGCAGTACTTC. It encodes CASSKGGEAFNEQYF.

Regarding this clone: A far bigger clonotype differs at one base, so this is likely a read error. The V and J genes are TRBV7-2 and TRBJ2-7; D tentatively fits TRBD1 or TRBD2 (5 bases each). Germline V lookup: CDR1 SGHTA, CDR2 FQGNSA. The CDR3 is 14 amino acids. CDR3 DNA sequence: TGTGCCAGCAGTAAAGAGGGGCAGCGCTACAAGCAGTACTTC. The encoded protein is CASSKEGQRYKQYF.

The chain carries TRBV7-8 and TRBJ2-2, with D unclear. The V gene's germline CDR1 is SGHVS and CDR2 FQNEAQ. V lost 2 bases to trimming and J lost 7 bases, with 8 bases between them. CDR3 length: 13 residues. CDR3 in DNA: TGTGCCAGCAGCTTAAGGGAAATCGGGGAGCTGTTTTTT. It is translated as CASSLREIGELFF.

The V call is TRBV6-5, the J call TRBJ2-1; a possible D gene is TRBD2 (5 bases). Germline loops: CDR1 MNHEY, CDR2 SVGAGI. Deletions cut 0 bases from V and 6 bases from J, with 12 bases between. The CDR3 consists of 15 residues. CDR3 nucleotides: TGTGCCAGCAGTTACTCTCGCGGGTGGGGCAATGAGCAGTTCTTC. It specifies CASSYSRGWGNEQFF.

The table lists this clone with a count of one. The same CDR3 also results from other DNA sequences found in this sample. The V and J genes are TRBV5-1 and TRBJ2-7; D tentatively fits TRBD1 or TRBD2 (5 bases each). Germline V lookup: CDR1 SGHRS, CDR2 YFSETQ. The CDR3 contains 13 residues. The V end was cut by 0 bases, the J end by 7 bases, with 11 bases between. The CDR3 bases are TGCGCCAGCAGCTTGGGTCAGGGCGGGGAGCAGTACTTC. The encoded protein is CASSLGQGGEQYF.

Of note for this clone: At the DNA level, this CDR3 is encoded by other sequences in the same sample as well. The J gene is TRBJ2-7, the V gene TRBV5-1; 7 bases align to TRBD2. The CDR3 is 14 residues long. Germline-derived CDR1 and CDR2 are SGHRS and YFSETQ. V trimming: 4 bases; J trimming: 4 bases; junction bases outside the gene matches: 8. Written as DNA, the CDR3 is TGCGCCAGCAGCCCTTTAGCGGGCGGATACGAGCAGTACTTC. Translated, it gives CASSPLAGGYEQYF.

This clone was observed many times. The chain joins TRBV10-3 to TRBJ2-3, with D unresolved. This CDR3 is 14 amino acids long. Trimming left V 8 bases short and J 0 bases short, with 12 bases between. The germline gives CDR1 ENHRY, CDR2 SYGVKD. CDR3 coding DNA: TGTGCCATCTCCGCTCTCGCCAGCACAGATACGCAGTATTTT. As protein: CAISALASTDTQYF.

The chain combines TRBV7-8 with TRBJ2-3, with D hard to call. The CDR3 covers 15 residues. Germline lookup yields CDR1 SGHVS and CDR2 FQNEAQ. Trimming took 4 bases from V and 8 from J, leaving 19 bases between them. The CDR3 spells CASSSTSWKDGTQYF. CDR3 DNA sequence: TGTGCCAGCAGCTCTACGTCGTGGAAGGATGGTACGCAGTATTTT.

J is TRBJ1-2 and V is TRBV6-1; a possible D gene is TRBD1 (6 bases). Germline loops: CDR1 MNHNS, CDR2 SASEGT. CDR3 length: 15 residues. Between the trimmed V and J ends, which lost 2 bases and 4 bases, there was a span of 14 bases. CDR3 bases: TGTGCCAGCAGTGAACCGGGGGCGCAGGTCTATGGCTACACCTTC. As protein: CASSEPGAQVYGYTF.

The rearrangement uses TRBV4-2 and TRBJ2-1; 16 nucleotides agree with TRBD2. CDR3 size: 16 residues. With 4 bases clipped from V and 12 bases from J, the junction kept 9 bases outside the gene matches. CDR1 and CDR2 (germline): LGHNA, YNFKEQ. This chain's CDR3 is CASSPPGLAGGPGQFF. Written as DNA, the CDR3 is TGTGCCAGCAGCCCCCCGGGACTAGCGGGAGGGCCGGGGCAGTTCTTC.

V gene TRBV19 combines with J gene TRBJ1-5; TRBD1 is a possible D gene (6 bases). Looked up from germline, CDR1 is LNHDA and CDR2 is SQIVND (reference sequence). Trimming pared 1 base from V and 3 bases from J, leaving 13 bases between. CDR3 length: 16 amino acids. The CDR3 nucleotides read TGTGCCAGTAGTATAGTTCTCAGGGGCCTCAATCAGCCCCAGCATTTT. It translates to CASSIVLRGLNQPQHF.

The chain recombines TRBV18 with TRBJ2-7, with D maybe TRBD1 (6 bases). The CDR3 totals 13 residues. Germline CDR1 reads KGHSH; CDR2 reads LQKENI. Trimming cost V 5 bases and J 5 bases, with 13 bases left between them. The CDR3 bases are TGTGCCAGCTCAACTCCTACAGGGAACGAGCAGTACTTC. Translating gives CASSTPTGNEQYF.

V and J are TRBV6-1 and TRBJ1-5; TRBD1 agrees at 7 bases. The V and J ends lost 6 bases and 0 bases, in that order; junction bases with no gene match: 5. This CDR3 has 15 amino acids. Germline V lookup: CDR1 MNHNS, CDR2 SASEGT. The CDR3 DNA follows: TGTGCCAGCAGCCTGGGACAGAATAGCAATCAGCCCCAGCATTTT. It specifies CASSLGQNSNQPQHF.

The rearrangement joins TRBV5-4 to TRBJ1-5; D is uncertain. Trimming pared 4 bases from V and 5 bases from J, leaving 13 bases between. Germline V gives CDR1 SGHNT, CDR2 YYREEE (reference sequence). The CDR3 is 14 amino acids. The DNA for the CDR3 is TGTGCCAGCAGCGACCGGAGTACCGATCAGCCCCAGCATTTT. Translated, it gives CASSDRSTDQPQHF.

This rearrangement joins TRBV29-1 to TRBJ2-7; D possibly matches TRBD1 or TRBD2 (5 bases each). CDR1 is SQVTM and CDR2 is ANQGSEA in the germline V gene. Trimming left V 6 bases short and J 4 bases short, with 16 bases between. The CDR3 has 13 residues. CDR3 protein: CSVLGPGPYEQYF. In DNA, the CDR3 is TGCAGCGTGCTCGGACCGGGGCCGTACGAGCAGTACTTC.

The chain has TRBV6-1 and TRBJ2-5, with 11 bases identical to TRBD1. CDR3 length equals 15 residues. CDR1 is MNHNS and CDR2 is SASEGT in the germline V gene. The V and J ends lost 3 bases and 4 bases, in that order; junction bases with no gene match: 4. The CDR3 sequence is CASSDPGQGVETQYF. The CDR3 bases are TGTGCCAGCAGTGACCCGGGACAGGGGGTAGAGACCCAGTACTTC.

CDR3 DNA: TGCGCCAGCAGCGCACGAGGGCAGGCCGCCTCAGTTTCTCCCTACAATGAGCAGTTCTTC. Its translation: CASSARGQAASVSPYNEQFF. The V call is TRBV4-3, the J call TRBJ2-1, with TRBD2 as a possible D gene (5 bases). Germline loops: CDR1 LGHNA, CDR2 YSLEER. The CDR3 extends over 20 amino acids. Trimming shortened V by 5 bases and J by 2 bases, and 28 bases separated the two germline ends.

The genes are TRBV28 and TRBJ1-5; D is unclear. V lost 6 bases and J 4 bases, leaving 10 bases between the germline ends. The CDR3 has 13 residues. Germline CDR1 and CDR2: MDHEN and SYDVKM. The CDR3 here is CASRLLRNQPQHF. The DNA for the CDR3 is TGTGCCAGCAGACTATTAAGGAATCAGCCCCAGCATTTT. Using reference TRBV28 and TRBJ1-5 for the parts outside the CDR3, the full variable domain is DVKVTQSSRYLVKRTGEKVFLECVQDMDHENMFWYRQDPGLGLRLIYFSYDVKMKEKGDIPEGYSVSREKKERFSLILESASTNQTSMYLCASRLLRNQPQHFGDGTRLSIL.